These T cell receptor beta chains were read from a single sample in a study of T-cell memory formation after mild COVID-19. TCRdb independently ran MiXCR on the 5' RACE reads; one entry per CDR3 protein. Of approximately 250,000 distinct CDR3 sequences detected, roughly 16% appear once; the ten largest clones hold roughly a fifth. The specimen sequenced was PBMCs or a T cell subset sorted from them (not recorded which). The receptors were gathered from a man aged 18 to 29 who had mild COVID-19 (a few samples of this study predate the infection). Cell type and time point are not known. Each CDR3 is given with its conserved first and last residue. D genes are given only for firm matches. Rows may omit the clone size; those that give it use once, few, many or a size class.

J gene	V gene	clone size	D gene	CDR3 protein	CDR3 DNA
TRBJ1-2	TRBV7-2	.	TRBD1	CASSSPGQGYGYTF	TGTGCCAGCAGCAGCCCGGGACAGGGGTATGGCTACACCTTC
TRBJ2-1	TRBV7-6	many	TRBD2	CASSLVAGGNNEQFF	TGTGCCAGCAGCTTAGTTGCGGGGGGGAACAATGAGCAGTTCTTC
TRBJ2-5	TRBV6-5	few	.	CASSYYGTHQETQYF	TGTGCCAGCAGTTACTACGGGACTCATCAAGAGACCCAGTACTTC
TRBJ2-3	TRBV6-2/TRBV6-3	.	TRBD1	CASSASDRAGTDTQYF	TGTGCCAGCAGTGCCTCTGACAGGGCCGGCACAGATACGCAGTATTTT
TRBJ1-1	TRBV5-1	.	.	CASSLGSRGIYAFF	TGCGCCAGCAGCTTGGGGTCGAGAGGGATTTATGCTTTCTTT
TRBJ2-1	TRBV24-1	many	TRBD2	CATEPPGGNEQFF	TGTGCCACAGAACCCCCGGGGGGCAATGAGCAGTTCTTC
TRBJ1-5	TRBV4-1	few	.	CASSQFWAENQPQHF	TGCGCCAGCAGCCAATTTTGGGCTGAGAATCAGCCCCAGCATTTT
TRBJ2-2	TRBV4-1	few	.	CASSLGQRNTGELFF	TGCGCCAGCAGCCTAGGACAGAGGAACACCGGGGAGCTGTTTTTT
TRBJ2-4	TRBV20-1	.	.	CSASSGGNAKNIQYF	TGCAGTGCGTCCAGTGGTGGTAACGCCAAAAACATTCAGTACTTC
TRBJ2-5	TRBV28	.	TRBD1	CASSRTGVVETQYF	TGTGCCAGCAGTCGAACAGGGGTAGTGGAGACCCAGTACTTC
TRBJ2-5	TRBV7-9	few	.	CASNPGSGTQYF	TGTGCCAGCAACCCAGGGTCCGGGACCCAGTACTTC
TRBJ2-7	TRBV18	many	.	CASSSGYPPYEQYF	TGTGCCAGCTCCTCAGGGTATCCCCCCTACGAGCAGTACTTC
TRBJ2-3	TRBV10-1	few	TRBD2	CASSTGTSGGDRPEDTQYF	TGCGCCAGCAGTACCGGGACTAGCGGGGGGGATCGACCTGAAGATACGCAGTATTTT
TRBJ2-3	TRBV7-8	few	TRBD2	CASSGRTSSLGTDTQYF	TGTGCCAGCAGCGGAAGGACTAGCTCCTTGGGTACAGATACGCAGTATTTT
TRBJ2-3	TRBV5-1	few	.	CASSSGGRGDTQYF	TGCGCCAGCAGTTCCGGGGGGCGGGGAGATACGCAGTATTTT
TRBJ2-7	TRBV12-3/TRBV12-4	few	TRBD2	CASSSRLAGGPTYEQYF	TGTGCCAGCAGTTCAAGACTAGCGGGGGGGCCCACCTACGAGCAGTACTTC
TRBJ1-4	TRBV29-1	.	.	CSVASGGNEKLFF	TGCAGCGTTGCGAGTGGGGGTAATGAAAAACTGTTTTTT
TRBJ1-6	TRBV4-1	.	.	CASSHPGWSSPLHF	TGCGCCAGCAGCCACCCAGGGTGGAGCTCACCCCTCCACTTT
TRBJ2-5	TRBV7-7	.	.	CASSPGGRGLETQYF	TGTGCCAGCTCCCCGGGGGGCAGGGGGCTGGAGACCCAGTACTTC
TRBJ2-4	TRBV6-1	few	.	CASSESSGQNIQYF	TGTGCCAGCAGTGAAAGTTCCGGACAAAACATTCAGTACTTC
TRBJ2-7	TRBV11-2	few	TRBD2	CASSFWTSGASYSYEQYF	TGTGCCAGCAGCTTCTGGACTAGCGGGGCCTCCTATTCCTACGAGCAGTACTTC
TRBJ2-5	TRBV4-1	.	TRBD1	CASSHPGTVQETQYF	TGCGCCAGCAGCCACCCCGGGACAGTCCAAGAGACCCAGTACTTC
TRBJ2-1	TRBV5-1	.	.	CASSEPGDSSSYNEQFF	TGCGCCAGCAGCGAACCTGGGGACTCGAGCTCCTACAATGAGCAGTTCTTC
TRBJ2-5	TRBV12-3/TRBV12-4	few	TRBD2	CASSYGTSGGAETQYF	TGTGCCAGCAGCTACGGGACTAGCGGGGGGGCAGAGACCCAGTACTTC
TRBJ2-3	TRBV20-1	few	TRBD2	CSAIAGAGGSPTTDTQYF	TGCAGTGCTATCGCAGGAGCGGGGGGCTCTCCGACCACAGATACGCAGTATTTT
TRBJ1-4	TRBV6-2/TRBV6-3	.	.	CASSYSVREKLFF	TGTGCCAGCAGTTACTCGGTGCGAGAAAAACTGTTTTTT
TRBJ2-3	TRBV5-1	many	.	CASSLVEGGSDTQYF	TGCGCCAGCAGCCTCGTCGAGGGAGGTTCGGATACGCAGTATTTT
TRBJ2-1	TRBV20-1	many	TRBD1	CSASDGGQGYNEQFF	TGCAGTGCTAGCGACGGGGGACAGGGCTACAATGAGCAGTTCTTC
TRBJ2-1	TRBV4-3	.	.	CASSQDHAWGGTHEQFF	TGCGCCAGCAGCCAAGATCATGCGTGGGGAGGAACCCATGAGCAGTTCTTC
TRBJ2-7	TRBV24-1	few	.	CATSDVRTFEEQYF	TGTGCCACCAGTGATGTTAGAACATTCGAGGAGCAGTACTTC
TRBJ2-1	TRBV20-1	.	.	CSARDQGQAYNEQFF	TGCAGTGCTAGAGATCAGGGACAAGCCTACAATGAGCAGTTCTTC
TRBJ2-1	TRBV5-1	few	.	CASSPDSAGYNEQFF	TGCGCCAGCAGCCCAGACTCAGCGGGCTACAATGAGCAGTTCTTC
TRBJ2-7	TRBV15	many	.	CATSTGGEGLSEQYF	TGTGCCACCAGCACGGGCGGGGAAGGGCTAAGCGAGCAGTACTTC
TRBJ1-2	TRBV4-1	few	TRBD1	CASSPRGQGLLTF	TGCGCCAGCAGCCCTCGGGGACAGGGGTTATTGACCTTC
TRBJ2-2	TRBV5-1	.	TRBD1	CASSLLTGGEELFF	TGCGCCAGCAGCTTGCTCACAGGGGGAGAGGAGCTGTTTTTT
TRBJ2-3	TRBV20-1	.	TRBD2	CSTTSGGGADTQYF	TGCAGTACCACTAGCGGGGGGGGTGCAGATACGCAGTATTTT
TRBJ2-7	TRBV20-1	.	.	CSARDVQSYEQYF	TGCAGTGCTAGAGATGTGCAGTCCTACGAGCAGTACTTC
TRBJ1-4	TRBV5-1	.	TRBD1	CASSNTIQGSGEKLFF	TGCGCCAGCAGCAACACGATACAGGGGTCGGGGGAAAAACTGTTTTTT
TRBJ1-2	TRBV4-1	few	TRBD1	CASSHGQGRGMGYGYTF	TGCGCCAGCAGCCACGGACAGGGCAGAGGTATGGGCTATGGCTACACCTTC
TRBJ2-2	TRBV7-7	few	TRBD1	CASSPGQVNTGELFF	TGTGCTAGCAGCCCGGGACAGGTGAACACCGGGGAGCTGTTTTTT
TRBJ2-4	TRBV9	few	.	CASSETSYAKNIQYF	TGTGCCAGCAGCGAGACGTCATATGCCAAAAACATTCAGTACTTC
TRBJ2-2	TRBV12-3/TRBV12-4	.	.	CASTSIGFSPGELFF	TGTGCCAGCACCTCAATAGGGTTCTCCCCCGGGGAGCTGTTTTTT
TRBJ1-1	TRBV2	.	.	CASSDISLNTEAFF	TGTGCCAGCAGTGATATCAGCTTGAACACTGAAGCTTTCTTT
TRBJ1-6	TRBV3-1	.	TRBD1	CASSQGQGGFNSPLHF	TGTGCCAGCAGCCAGGGACAGGGAGGTTTTAATTCACCCCTCCACTTT
TRBJ1-5	TRBV6-2/TRBV6-3	.	TRBD1	CASRKTGGGQPQHF	TGTGCCAGCAGAAAAACAGGGGGCGGCCAGCCCCAGCATTTT
TRBJ2-7	TRBV5-1	.	TRBD1	CASSSDRAGEQYF	TGCGCCAGCAGCTCCGACAGGGCGGGCGAGCAGTACTTC
TRBJ2-1	TRBV28	few	.	CASRPPGTRYNEQFF	TGTGCCAGCAGACCCCCCGGGACTCGATACAATGAGCAGTTCTTC
TRBJ1-1	TRBV15	few	.	CAVGSWADTEAFF	TGTGCCGTTGGATCTTGGGCGGACACTGAAGCTTTCTTT
TRBJ1-5	TRBV12-3/TRBV12-4	many	TRBD1	CASSPYPGTGMQPQHF	TGTGCCAGCAGTCCATACCCCGGGACAGGGATGCAGCCCCAGCATTTT
TRBJ2-1	TRBV29-1	few	.	CSVGSEQFF	TGCAGCGTTGGTAGTGAGCAGTTCTTC